The text below deals with one T cell receptor beta chain. Recruited during active infection, patients (from Seattle) were subsequently followed longitudinally. This sample is drawn from a study of blood T cell repertoires in COVID-19. Overall study: The United States, Italy and Spain were the sources of the acute and convalescent COVID-19 samples. Sample material is recorded as cDNA or gDNA derived from T cells, B-cell-depleted T cells, or PBMCs.

CDR3 length: 12 residues. Methods used by the authors: Amplified reference gene primers provided the basis for estimating nucleated cell counts. TCRdb's table, derived via immunoSEQ multiplex PCR, lists solely in-frame clones and lacks some. The V and J calls and the clone size are those of that table, but D and trimming were determined from the DNA. Of roughly 250,000 clones listed, 65% to 85% are singletons. Sequencing was done on a sample of peripheral blood. This clonotype was sampled from a person aged 70 to 85 with COVID-19, enrolled during active disease. The chain joins TRBV21-1 to TRBJ1-5; no check of the table's D call, TRBD1, against the DNA was made. TRBV21-1 is recorded as a pseudogene. CDR3 protein: CASSFSNQPQHF. The CDR3 DNA follows: TGTGCCAGCAGCTTTTCAAATCAGCCCCAGCATTTT.